The 8 T cell receptor beta chains below were found in one sample sequenced in a study of CD8 T cells in Susac syndrome. It was with random hexamers that about 0.45 to 1 ug RNA was reverse transcribed. MiXCR, applied by TCRdb to the immunoSEQ multiplex PCR reads, yields one record per CDR3 protein. The sample includes approximately 160,000 distinct CDR3 sequences, approximately 93% seen only once; the top ten take roughly 0.097%. The sequencing sample was made of CD4+ T cells from PBMCs. These receptors originate from a human donor with multiple sclerosis.

The gene calls are TRBV5-1 and TRBJ1-2; TRBD1 might be the D (5 bases). Deletions cut 4 bases from V and 4 bases from J, with 14 bases between. This CDR3 has 14 residues. The germline CDR1 and CDR2 sequences are SGHRS and YFSETQ. The CDR3 DNA reads TGCGCCAGCAGCGGCCCGGGGGTCCGCTATGGCTACACCTTC. Its translation is CASSGPGVRYGYTF. Complete variable domain (other parts from reference TRBV5-1 and TRBJ1-2): KAGVTQTPRYLIKTRGQQVTLSCSPISGHRSVSWYQQTPGQGLQFLFEYFSETQRNKGNFPGRFSGRQFSNSRSEMNVSTLELGDSALYLCASSGPGVRYGYTFGSGTRLTVV.

This clonotype was seen just once. The chain carries TRBV2 and TRBJ1-5; D is undetermined. Germline V CDR1 and CDR2: SNHLY, FYNNEI. The CDR3 loop spans 14 amino acids. The V gene lost 0 bases and the J gene lost 6 bases, with 9 bases spanning the gap. In nucleotides, the CDR3 is TGTGCCAGCAGTGAAGCGCTTCCGAGTCAGCCCCAGCATTTT. Its protein is CASSEALPSQPQHF.

The V call is TRBV19, the J call TRBJ2-7; D possibly corresponds to TRBD2 (5 bases). Trimming stripped 6 bases from V and 2 bases from J, with 17 bases between. Germline V lookup: CDR1 LNHDA, CDR2 SQIVND (reference sequence). CDR3 length: 15 amino acids. CDR3 bases: TGTGCCAGTAGCCCTCTGCCCGGGAAGGCCTACGAGCAGTACTTC. Amino acid sequence: CASSPLPGKAYEQYF.

The chain joins TRBV30 to TRBJ1-4; 11 nucleotides align to TRBD1. J gave up 10 bases and V 5 bases, and 9 bases lay outside the gene matches. CDR3 length: 14 residues. The germline gives CDR1 GTSNPN, CDR2 SVGIG (reference sequence). The CDR3 DNA follows: TGTGCCTGGGGGAAACCGGGACAGGGGGTAAAACTGTTTTTT. Translation: CAWGKPGQGVKLFF.

This chain joins TRBV6-2 or TRBV6-3 and TRBJ2-1; TRBD2 agrees at 8 bases. Germline CDR1 and CDR2: MNHEY and SVGEGT. V lost 6 bases to trimming and J lost 3 bases; unmatched junction nucleotides: 4. This CDR3 has 14 residues. CDR3 coding DNA: TGTGCCAGCAGAGGCGGGAGGTACTACAATGAGCAGTTCTTC. It codes for CASRGGRYYNEQFF.

The rearrangement joins TRBV3-1 to TRBJ2-3, with unresolved D. The germline CDR1 and CDR2 sequences are LGHDT and YNNKEL (reference sequence). The CDR3 runs 17 residues. The V gene lost 0 bases and the J gene lost 6 bases, with 19 bases spanning the gap. The CDR3 protein is CASSQDWANHAPDTQYF. CDR3 nucleotide sequence: TGTGCCAGCAGCCAAGATTGGGCTAATCACGCCCCGGATACGCAGTATTTT.

This clonotype was seen more than once but under ten times. The chain has TRBV4-3 and TRBJ1-1; D is unresolved. CDR1 and CDR2 (germline): LGHNA, YSLEER. This CDR3 is built from 15 residues. The ends were cut back, 4 bases at V and 0 bases at J, with 12 bases in the middle. In DNA form, the CDR3 reads TGCGCCAGCAGCCCCTCGGGAGGGATGAACACTGAAGCTTTCTTT. As protein: CASSPSGGMNTEAFF.

The rearrangement links TRBV29-1 to TRBJ2-1; a weak D match, TRBD2 (5 bases). V was clipped by 4 bases and J by 5 bases, with 12 bases between them. The CDR3 covers 13 residues. CDR1 and CDR2 (germline): SQVTM, ANQGSEA. The CDR3 sequence: CSVGVSVDNEQFF. The CDR3, as DNA: TGCAGCGTTGGGGTTAGCGTCGACAATGAGCAGTTCTTC.